Reported below is one TCR beta chain. V gave up 3 bases and J gave up 3 bases, with 19 bases separating them. In germline, CDR1 is SGDLS, CDR2 YYNGEE. CDR3 length: 16 amino acids. This specimen belongs to a study of T-cell reconstitution after alpha-beta-depleted transplantation in children. This sample's TCRbeta library carried unique molecular identifier barcodes. TCRdb re-analysed the PCR reads in MiXCR, keeping a single row per CDR3 protein. Of about 540,000 distinct CDR3 sequences listed, roughly 18% are singletons. This TCR was recovered from a human donor who donated a stem cell graft to a child with acute lymphoblastic leukemia. V usage is TRBV9 and J usage is TRBJ2-7; weak D call: TRBD2 (6 bases). This specimen was PBMCs from the stem cell graft donor, taken from the stem cell graft. CDR3 coding DNA: TGTGCCAGCAGCGAGAGAGGAGGGTCTGTAAACTACGAGCAGTACTTC. Amino acids: CASSERGGSVNYEQYF.